This entry describes one T cell receptor beta chain. Antigen: not known. This record comes from a study of cytomegalovirus exposure and HLA in healthy donors. Overall study context: Earlier results showed 117 million unique TCR beta sequences derived from some 180 million T cells. Study outcomes and limitations: As a later analysis revealed, most CMV-associated TCR beta chains appeared HLA-restricted. Among TCR sequences, most were rare, though some public TCRs appeared in many donors. TCR beta sequences reportedly predicted the HLA-A and HLA-B alleles of most subjects accurately.

V lost 5 bases and J 6 bases, leaving 14 bases between the germline ends. The germline gives CDR1 SGHVS, CDR2 FQNEAQ. This CDR3 region has 14 residues. The PCR ran on 60 Vbeta and 13 Jbeta primers. Measured with immunoSEQ multiplex PCR; TCRdb has only the in-frame clones, and not every one. The sample lists about 120,000 clones, over 8% seen once, with 2.5% to 3.5% in the top ten. Sequencing was done on a sample of PBMCs. The chain combines TRBV7-8 with TRBJ1-5, with a possible D match to TRBD1 (6 bases). This TCR was sampled from a young man in good health and CMV-seronegative. This chain's CDR3 is CASSPGTKIQPQHF. DNA of the CDR3: TGTGCCAGCAGCCCAGGGACAAAAATTCAGCCCCAGCATTTT.